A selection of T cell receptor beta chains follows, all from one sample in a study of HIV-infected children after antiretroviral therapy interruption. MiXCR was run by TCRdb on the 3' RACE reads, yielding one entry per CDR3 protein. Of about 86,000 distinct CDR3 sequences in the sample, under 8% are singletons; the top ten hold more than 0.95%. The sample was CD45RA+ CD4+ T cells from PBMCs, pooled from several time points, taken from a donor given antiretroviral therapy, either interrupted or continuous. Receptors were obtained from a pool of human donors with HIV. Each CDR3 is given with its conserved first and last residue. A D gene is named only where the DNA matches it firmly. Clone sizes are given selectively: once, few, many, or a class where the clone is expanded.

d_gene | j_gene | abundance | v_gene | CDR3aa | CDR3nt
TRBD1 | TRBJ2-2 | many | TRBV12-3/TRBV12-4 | CASRTRQGTNTGELFF | TGTGCCAGCAGAACCAGACAGGGAACGAACACCGGGGAGCTGTTTTTT
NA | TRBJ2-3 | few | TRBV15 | CATSGDSDTQYF | TGTGCCACCAGCGGGGACTCGGATACGCAGTATTTT
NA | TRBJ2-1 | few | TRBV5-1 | CASSLGAGVNEQFF | TGCGCCAGCAGCTTGGGGGCCGGGGTCAATGAGCAGTTCTTC
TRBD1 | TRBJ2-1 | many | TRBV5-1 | CASSLEGQGVYEQFF | TGCGCCAGCAGCTTGGAAGGACAGGGGGTCTATGAGCAGTTCTTC
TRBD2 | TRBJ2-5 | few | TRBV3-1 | CASIDGGAGVIQTQYF | TGTGCCAGCATCGATGGGGGAGCGGGAGTTATCCAGACCCAGTACTTC
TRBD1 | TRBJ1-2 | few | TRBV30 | CAWNRGQAGYTF | TGTGCCTGGAATCGGGGACAGGCTGGCTACACCTTC
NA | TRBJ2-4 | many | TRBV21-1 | CATSSGDGRNIQYF | TGTGCCACCTCTAGCGGGGATGGGAGAAACATTCAGTACTTC
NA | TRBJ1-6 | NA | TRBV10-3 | CAISESKSQGRSNNSPLHF | TGTGCCATCAGTGAGTCGAAGTCCCAGGGTAGATCCAATAATTCACCCCTCCACTTT
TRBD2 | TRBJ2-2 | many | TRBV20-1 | CSARGSGLAGGPGELFF | TGCAGTGCTAGAGGATCAGGGCTAGCGGGAGGGCCCGGGGAGCTGTTTTTT
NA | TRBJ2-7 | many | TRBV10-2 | CASMSPEYEQYF | TGCGCCAGCATGTCCCCGGAATACGAGCAGTACTTC
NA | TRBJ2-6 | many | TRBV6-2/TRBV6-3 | CASSYSGSGANVLTF | TGTGCCAGCAGTTACTCCGGCTCTGGGGCCAACGTCCTGACTTTC
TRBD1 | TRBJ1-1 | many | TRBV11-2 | CASSSVRGRFTEAFF | TGTGCCAGCAGCTCCGTCAGGGGGAGATTCACTGAAGCTTTCTTT
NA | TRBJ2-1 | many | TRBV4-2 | CASSQETRGVNEQFF | TGTGCCAGCAGCCAAGAAACCCGCGGTGTAAATGAGCAGTTCTTC
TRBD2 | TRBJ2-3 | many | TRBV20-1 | CSAIRGGRTDTQYF | TGCAGTGCAATACGGGGGGGCCGGACAGATACGCAGTATTTT
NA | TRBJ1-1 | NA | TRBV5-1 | CASSLVASMNTEAFF | TGCGCCAGCAGCTTGGTCGCCAGCATGAACACTGAAGCTTTCTTT
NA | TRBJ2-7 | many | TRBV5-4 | CASSLTTSYEQYF | TGTGCCAGCAGCTTGACCACATCCTACGAGCAGTACTTC
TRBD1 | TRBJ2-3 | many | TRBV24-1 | CATSDPGTGTDTQYF | TGTGCCACCAGTGATCCGGGGACAGGGACAGATACGCAGTATTTT
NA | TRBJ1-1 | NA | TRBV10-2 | CASSNPTGLMNTEAFF | TGCGCCAGCAGTAACCCGACGGGCCTTATGAACACTGAAGCTTTCTTT
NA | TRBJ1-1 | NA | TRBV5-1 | CASREIPMNTEAFF | TGCGCCAGCAGAGAGATACCCATGAACACTGAAGCTTTCTTT
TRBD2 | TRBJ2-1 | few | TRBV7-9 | CASSLSGSTYNEQFF | TGTGCCAGCAGCCTTAGCGGGAGCACCTACAATGAGCAGTTCTTC
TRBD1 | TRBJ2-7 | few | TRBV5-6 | CASSEGQGRSEQYF | TGTGCCAGCAGCGAGGGACAGGGTCGGAGCGAGCAGTACTTC
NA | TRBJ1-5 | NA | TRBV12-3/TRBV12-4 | CASSLTGTLSNQPQHF | TGTGCCAGCAGTCTCACCGGGACCCTGAGCAATCAGCCCCAGCATTTT
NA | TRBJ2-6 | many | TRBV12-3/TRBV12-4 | CASSWGRVGTGANVLTF | TGTGCCAGCAGTTGGGGCAGGGTAGGAACCGGGGCCAACGTCCTGACTTTC
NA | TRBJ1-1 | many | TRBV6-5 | CASRVTVNTEAFF | TGTGCCAGCAGGGTGACAGTGAACACTGAAGCTTTCTTT
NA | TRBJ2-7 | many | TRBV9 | CASSEVLGTGEQYF | TGTGCCAGCAGCGAGGTCCTAGGGACGGGCGAGCAGTACTTC
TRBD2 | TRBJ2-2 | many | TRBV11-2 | CASSSSSGGNTGELFF | TGTGCCAGCAGCTCCTCTAGCGGGGGCAACACCGGGGAGCTGTTTTTT
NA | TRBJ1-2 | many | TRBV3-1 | CASSQGSWGQDRIYGYTF | TGTGCCAGCAGCCAAGGCTCCTGGGGTCAGGATCGAATTTATGGCTACACCTTC
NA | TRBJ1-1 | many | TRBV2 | CASQYQMNTEAFF | TGTGCCAGCCAGTATCAAATGAACACTGAAGCTTTCTTT
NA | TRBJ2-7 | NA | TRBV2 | CASSVIEQYF | TGTGCCAGCAGTGTTATCGAGCAGTACTTC
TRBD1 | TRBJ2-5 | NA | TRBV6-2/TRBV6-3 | CASRLQGTVQETQYF | TGTGCCAGCAGACTACAGGGGACCGTCCAAGAGACCCAGTACTTC
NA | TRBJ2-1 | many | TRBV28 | CASSNLQVTNEQFF | TGTGCCAGCAGTAACCTACAGGTAACCAATGAGCAGTTCTTC
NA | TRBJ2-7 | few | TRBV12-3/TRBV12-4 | CASSLLSYRSPYEQYF | TGTGCCAGCAGTTTACTGAGCTACAGGTCCCCCTACGAGCAGTACTTC
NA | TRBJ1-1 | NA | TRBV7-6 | CASSEGGVEAFF | TGTGCCAGCAGCGAGGGGGGGGTCGAGGCTTTCTTT
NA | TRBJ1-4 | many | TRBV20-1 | CSVIAGTNEKLFF | TGCAGTGTTATAGCAGGAACTAATGAAAAACTGTTTTTT
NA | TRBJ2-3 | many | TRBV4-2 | CASSPPIGNTDTQYF | TGTGCCAGCAGCCCGCCGATTGGGAACACAGATACGCAGTATTTT
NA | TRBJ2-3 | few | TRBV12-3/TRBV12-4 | CASSFGGTDVFAQYF | TGTGCCAGCAGTTTTGGGGGCACGGATGTGTTCGCGCAGTATTTT
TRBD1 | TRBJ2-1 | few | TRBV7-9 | CASSQGDRGNLDEQFF | TGTGCCAGCAGCCAAGGGGACAGGGGTAACCTCGATGAGCAGTTCTTC
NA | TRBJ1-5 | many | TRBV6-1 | CASSESGQPQHF | TGCGCCAGCAGTGAGTCCGGCCAGCCCCAGCATTTT
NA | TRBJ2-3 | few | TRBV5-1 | CASSLRTPPIGTDTQYF | TGCGCCAGCAGCTTGCGTACGCCGCCGATAGGCACAGATACGCAGTATTTT
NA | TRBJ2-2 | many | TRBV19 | CASSSGGGELFF | TGTGCCAGTAGTTCCGGAGGCGGGGAGCTGTTTTTT
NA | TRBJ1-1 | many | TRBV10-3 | CAISGQVNTEAFF | TGTGCCATCAGTGGCCAGGTGAACACTGAAGCTTTCTTT
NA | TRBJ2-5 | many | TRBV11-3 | CASSARRLEQETQYF | TGTGCCAGCAGCGCCCGCCGACTAGAACAAGAGACCCAGTACTTC
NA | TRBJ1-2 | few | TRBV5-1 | CASRHDVKGRDVQF | TGCGCCAGCAGACATGACGTAAAAGGCCGTGACGTACAGTTC
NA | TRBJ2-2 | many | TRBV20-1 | CSARLRASNTGELFF | TGCAGTGCTAGACTCCGGGCCTCGAACACCGGGGAGCTGTTTTTT
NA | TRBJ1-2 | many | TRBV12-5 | CASGLSAGMDGYTF | TGTGCTAGTGGTTTGAGTGCAGGGATGGATGGCTACACCTTC
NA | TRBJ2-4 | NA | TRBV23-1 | CASSQDDSVKNIQYF | TGCGCCAGCAGCCAAGACGACAGCGTCAAAAACATTCAGTACTTC
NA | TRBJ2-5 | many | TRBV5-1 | CASSLGPERAEETQYF | TGCGCCAGCAGCTTGGGCCCCGAGCGAGCGGAAGAGACCCAGTACTTC
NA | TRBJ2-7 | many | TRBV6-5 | CASRPSGGLRTGEQYF | TGTGCCAGCAGACCCTCCGGGGGCCTAAGAACCGGCGAGCAGTACTTC
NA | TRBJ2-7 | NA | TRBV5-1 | CASSLYLAEANYEQYF | TGCGCCAGCAGCTTGTATCTCGCGGAGGCCAACTACGAGCAGTACTTC
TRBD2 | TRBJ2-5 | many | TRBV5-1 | CASSLDVGGEETQYF | TGCGCCAGCAGCTTGGACGTGGGAGGGGAAGAGACCCAGTACTTC
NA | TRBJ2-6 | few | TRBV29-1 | CSVGPPVSGANVLTF | TGCAGCGTTGGCCCCCCAGTCTCTGGGGCCAACGTCCTGACTTTC
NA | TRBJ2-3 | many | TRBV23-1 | CASSQSTGPGDLFDTQYF | TGCGCCAGCAGTCAATCTACGGGGCCAGGGGACCTATTTGATACGCAGTATTTT
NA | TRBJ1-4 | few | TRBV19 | CASSNGREKLFF | TGTGCCAGTAGTAACGGGCGCGAAAAACTGTTTTTT
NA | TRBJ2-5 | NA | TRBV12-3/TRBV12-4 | CASSVLETQYF | TGTGCCAGCAGTGTATTAGAGACCCAGTACTTC
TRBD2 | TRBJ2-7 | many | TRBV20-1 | CSAPRGGAAYEQYF | TGCAGTGCTCCCCGGGGGGGCGCAGCCTACGAGCAGTACTTC
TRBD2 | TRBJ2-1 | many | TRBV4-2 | CASSQDGTSDNEQFF | TGTGCCAGCAGCCAAGACGGTACTAGCGACAATGAGCAGTTCTTC
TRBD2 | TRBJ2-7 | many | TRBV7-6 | CASSLELAGGPVEQYF | TGTGCCAGCAGCTTAGAGTTAGCGGGGGGGCCGGTCGAGCAGTACTTC
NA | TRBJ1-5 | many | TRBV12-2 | CDGEGSQPQHF | TGTGACGGGGAGGGTAGTCAGCCCCAGCATTTT